This T cell receptor beta chain emerged from a study of blood T cell repertoires in COVID-19. About the study: Material from acute and convalescent COVID-19 was sourced from the United States, Italy and Spain. T cells, B-cell-depleted T cells, or PBMCs supplied cDNA or gDNA.

Original data processing: Amplification of reference gene primers provided the estimated nucleated cell counts. The method was immunoSEQ multiplex PCR; TCRdb's version includes in-frame clones alone and lacks a portion of them. The V and J calls and clone size are taken from that table; D and trimming were inferred from the DNA. This table has approximately 70,000 clones, roughly 86% appearing once. Germline trimming cut 7 bases from V and 2 bases from J; bases unmatched to any gene: 3. This CDR3 contains 13 residues. Germline CDR1 reads SGHRS; CDR2 reads YFSETQ. This TCR was recovered from an older woman with acute or convalescent COVID-19. The chain uses TRBV5-1 and TRBJ1-1; 9 bases map to TRBD1. Material: peripheral blood. CDR3 in amino acids: CASGQGLNTEAFF. CDR3 bases: TGCGCCAGCGGACAGGGGTTAAACACTGAAGCTTTCTTT.